Presented here are 3 T cell receptor beta chains from one specimen sequenced in a study of OX40 agonist ivuxolimab in advanced cancers. This table comes from immunoSEQ multiplex PCR, and its TCRdb copy is limited to in-frame clones, with some not included. The sample includes 48,000 or so clones, 81% of them seen just once. The sample here was CD4+ or CD8+ T cells sorted from blood, taken in a trial of the OX40 agonist ivuxolimab. These receptors came from an adult with an advanced solid tumor such as melanoma, head and neck, liver or kidney cancer.

The rearrangement uses TRBV15 and TRBJ1-2, with D hard to call. The CDR3 contains 14 residues. CDR1 is LNHNV, CDR2 YYDKDF, per germline (reference sequence). Between the trimmed V and J ends, which lost 0 bases and 0 bases, there was a span of 5 bases. The CDR3 protein is CATSRDSANYGYTF. DNA for the CDR3: TGTGCCACCAGCAGAGACAGTGCTAACTATGGCTACACCTTC. Full variable domain (outside the CDR3, taken from reference TRBV15 and TRBJ1-2): DAMVIQNPRYQVTQFGKPVTLSCSQTLNHNVMYWYQQKSSQAPKLLFHYYDKDFNNEADTPDNFQSRRPNTSFCFLDIRSPGLGDTAMYLCATSRDSANYGYTFGSGTRLTVV.

V and J are TRBV5-1 and TRBJ1-3; D is perhaps TRBD1 (6 bases). This CDR3 is built from 15 residues. Trimming left V 4 bases short and J 0 bases short, with 11 bases between. Germline lookup yields CDR1 SGHRS and CDR2 YFSETQ. The CDR3 loop reads CASSVGQSSGNTIYF. CDR3 coding DNA: TGCGCCAGCAGCGTTGGACAGAGCTCTGGAAACACCATATATTTT.

This clone was detected a few times. V is TRBV27 and J is TRBJ2-7, with TRBD2 as a possible D gene (5 bases). Germline CDR1 and CDR2: MNHEY and SMNVEV (reference sequence). Trimming cost V 2 bases and J 3 bases, with 14 bases left between them. The CDR3 consists of 15 residues. CDR3 in amino acids: CASSLNPVALYEQYF. The CDR3, as DNA: TGTGCCAGCAGTTTAAATCCTGTAGCGCTCTACGAGCAGTACTTC.